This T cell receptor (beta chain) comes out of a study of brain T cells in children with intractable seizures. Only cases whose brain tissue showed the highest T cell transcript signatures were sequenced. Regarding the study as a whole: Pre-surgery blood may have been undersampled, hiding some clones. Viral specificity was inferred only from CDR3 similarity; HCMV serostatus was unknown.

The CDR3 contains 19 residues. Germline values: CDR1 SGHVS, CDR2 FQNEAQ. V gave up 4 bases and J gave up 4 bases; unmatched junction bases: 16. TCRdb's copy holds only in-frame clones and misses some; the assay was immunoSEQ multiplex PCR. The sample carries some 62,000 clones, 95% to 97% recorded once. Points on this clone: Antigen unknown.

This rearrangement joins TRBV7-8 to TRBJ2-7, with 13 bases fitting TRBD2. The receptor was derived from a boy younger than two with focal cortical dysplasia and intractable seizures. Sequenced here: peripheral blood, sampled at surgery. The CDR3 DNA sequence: TGTGCCAGCAGCTCCCGCTTTAAGACTAGCGGGGGGCCGGGGTACGAGCAGTACTTC. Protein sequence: CASSSRFKTSGGPGYEQYF.